This TCR beta chain appears in the sequencing data of a study of blood T cell repertoires in COVID-19. Looking at the study overall: The United States, Italy and Spain supplied acute and convalescent COVID-19 samples. PBMCs, B-cell-depleted T cells, or T cells provided the cDNA or gDNA that made up the material.

Original data processing: Estimates of nucleated cell counts were drawn from the amplification of reference gene primers. The repertoire was sequenced with immunoSEQ multiplex PCR; TCRdb's copy has only in-frame clones and lacks some. V and J calls plus clone size are reproduced from that table; the DNA served to infer D and trimming. Of about 43,000 clones listed, approximately 88% are singletons. This CDR3 region has 13 residues. V shed 6 bases and J 4 bases; nucleotides not matched to a gene: 5. Looked up from germline, CDR1 is SNHLY and CDR2 is FYNNEI. Sequencing was performed on peripheral blood. This TCR came from a man in his sixties with active COVID-19. J is TRBJ1-2 and V is TRBV2, with 7 nucleotides matching TRBD1. CDR3 sequence: CASSRRQGYGYTF. CDR3 in DNA: TGTGCCAGCAGCCGTAGACAGGGCTATGGCTACACCTTC.